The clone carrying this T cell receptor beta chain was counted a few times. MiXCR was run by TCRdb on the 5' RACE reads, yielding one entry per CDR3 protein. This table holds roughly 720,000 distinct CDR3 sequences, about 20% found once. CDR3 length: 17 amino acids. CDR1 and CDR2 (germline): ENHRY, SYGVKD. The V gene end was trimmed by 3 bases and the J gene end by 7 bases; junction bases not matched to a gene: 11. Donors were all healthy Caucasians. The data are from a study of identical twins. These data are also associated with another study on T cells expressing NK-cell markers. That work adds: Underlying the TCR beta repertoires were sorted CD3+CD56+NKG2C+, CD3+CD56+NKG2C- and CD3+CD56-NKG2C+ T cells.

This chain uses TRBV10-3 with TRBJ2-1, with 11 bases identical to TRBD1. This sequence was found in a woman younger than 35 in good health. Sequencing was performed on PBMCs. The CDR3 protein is CAISDRVGQGASNEQFF. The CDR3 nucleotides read TGTGCCATCAGTGATAGAGTTGGACAGGGGGCCTCTAATGAGCAGTTCTTC.